Given below is one TCR beta chain in context. With 1 base clipped from V and 2 bases from J, the junction kept 3 bases outside the gene matches. Germline CDR1 is MNHNS and CDR2 is SASEGT. The CDR3 consists of 15 residues. In the PCR, 60 Vbeta and 13 Jbeta primers were used. The repertoire was sequenced with immunoSEQ multiplex PCR; TCRdb's copy has only in-frame clones and lacks some. The data contain hundreds of thousands of clones, under 70% of them seen just once; the ten biggest clones take up 2.6%. This record belongs to a study of cytomegalovirus exposure and HLA in healthy donors. Sequenced input: PBMCs. The chain combines TRBV6-1 with TRBJ2-7; 9 bases fit TRBD2. The sequence came from a man aged 40-49 years in good health and CMV-seropositive. As DNA, the CDR3 is TGTGCCAGCAGTGAAGGACTAGCGGCAGCCTACGAGCAGTACTTC. Translated, it gives CASSEGLAAAYEQYF.